The T cell receptor (beta chain) under discussion was sequenced for a study of shared T cell receptors in the human thymus. Assay used: immunoSEQ multiplex PCR; TCRdb lists only in-frame clones, some missing. The sample contains approximately 580,000 clones, approximately 80% of which appear only once. CDR3 length: 14 amino acids. The V gene end was trimmed by 2 bases and the J gene end by 6 bases; junction bases not matched to a gene: 7. Germline-derived CDR1 and CDR2 are SGDLS and YYNGEE. A further study also used this sample, focusing on human thymus T cells. From that study: Samples came from healthy Finnish infants during open corrective cardiac surgery. Thymus tissue for the work was resected from patients undergoing corrective heart surgery. Thymic and blood repertoires seemed to show skewed V and J gene use. Related research has reported that thymic repertoires overlap highly among unrelated individuals.

The TCR originated in a boy younger than two with a congenital heart defect. V gene TRBV9 combines with J gene TRBJ1-1; 7 bases agree with TRBD1. Sequenced material: thymocytes. The CDR3 coding sequence is TGTGCCAGCAGCGTGGGACAGTCTAGCGCTGAAGCTTTCTTT. Amino acid sequence: CASSVGQSSAEAFF.